This T cell receptor beta chain was observed in a study of T cells in Graves' hyperthyroidism and ophthalmopathy (dated by TCRdb to between 2017 and 2020). At the level of the whole study: Peripheral blood samples were taken at the time of initial diagnosis, prior to any treatment. To identify TCR V-J signatures that set the groups apart, the researchers used a discovery cohort of 90 to 100 patients, made up of 43 with Graves' ophthalmopathy and around 58 with stable Graves' hyperthyroidism. Prospective prediction of ophthalmopathy was tested in an independent validation cohort consisting of 18 to 20 hyperthyroidism patients and 17 patients who later progressed to ophthalmopathy. The 95 to 100 discovery patients were randomly split 7:3 into training and test sets. The study also compared thyroid tissue and blood T-cell repertoires from roughly 6 Graves' hyperthyroidism patients. Once sampling was done, hyperthyroidism patients were given methimazole at a starting dose of 30 mg daily, whereas ophthalmopathy patients were given high-dose intravenous methylprednisolone. According to the paper, TCR Vbeta CDR3 sequencing was carried out on 135 peripheral blood samples, which came from under 50 ophthalmopathy, 70 to 80 hyperthyroidism and about 17 progressor patients.

The TCR beta CDR3 regions were amplified from RNA transcripts. A first-round RT-PCR of the TCR CDR3 used the HTBI primer set with the Qiagen OneStep RT-PCR kit. Libraries were constructed in a second round of multiplex PCR, after which size selection and purification were carried out. Sequencing of the libraries was done on an Illumina HiSeq2000 using paired-end 100 bp reads. The study's own analysis went as follows. SOAPnuke was used to process the raw data, with reads discarded if the reads contained adapters or uncalled bases, had a mean Phred below 15, or lacked an exact constant-primer or identifier match. High-quality paired reads were merged using COPE v1.2.5, and each unique nucleotide sequence was defined as a clonotype. MiTCR v1.1 was used to align clonotypes to the IMGT TRBV, TRBD and TRBJ reference segments. Only V-J combinations with frequency above 0.0001, covering 99.2% of repertoires, were analysed. The TCS score was defined as the ratio of F50 (clonal expansion) to E x V (chaos), calculated using BLOSUM62-based TCRdist between CDR3 peptides within each V-J. Welch's t-statistics and random forest reduced 450 to 600 V-J features to 13, which were used in a naive Bayes classifier (R e1071). The raw public data were reprocessed by TCRdb itself: fastp quality trimming at Q25, MiXCR clonotype calling, in-frame beta chains only. A single entry per CDR3 protein holds the most common genes and DNA from its merged rows. Here the V and J calls rest on TCRdb's processing, not on the authors' analysis. This sample comprises hundreds of thousands of distinct CDR3 sequences, about a fifth of them detected only once. The ten top clones hold approximately 30% of the sample.

Ophthalmopathy patients had moderately to severely active disease, with a Clinical Activity Score of 3 or more, a NOSPECS grade of 4 or more, and a disease duration of less than 3 months. Any patient with an uncontrolled infection, another autoimmune disease, pregnancy or lactation was excluded. Diagnoses relied on clinical symptoms, serum thyroxine and TRAb, thyroid ultrasound and orbital computed tomography. Ficoll-Paque density gradient centrifugation was used to isolate PBMCs from approximately 11 ml of fresh peripheral blood. Total RNA was extracted using Trizol reagent, and RNA quality was assessed on an Agilent 2100 Bioanalyzer. The table lists this clonotype with many counts. The antigen it recognizes is unknown. One base away there is no much larger clone; base qualities are not given. General conclusions and limits of the study: In validation, progression to ophthalmopathy was predicted by the model with 70% to 71% sensitivity and 72% to 85% specificity, a median of around 6.5 months before onset. Most expanded thyroid clonotypes (frequency above 0.001) were also detected in blood, a finding suggesting that blood repertoires may reflect thyroid immune responses. A 13 V-J signature model separated ophthalmopathy from stable hyperthyroidism, with approximately 87% sensitivity and 81.08% specificity in cross-validation and 80%/75% in testing. Sample size was not statistically predetermined, and investigators were not blinded to group allocation.

The CDR3 starts with the cysteine, ends with the phenylalanine, and has 17 residues. The read is trimmed to its CDR3 DNA, 51 bases read in frame from base 1. CDR1 LGHNA and CDR2 YNFKEQ are derived from the germline V gene. Trimming costs V 4 bases and J 0 bases, and their ends lie 15 bases apart. The chain links TRBV4-2 with TRBJ1-4; there is no confident call for the D gene. What was sequenced was blood. The TCR was taken from a man younger than 45 with Graves' ophthalmopathy. DNA sequence: TGTGCCAGCAGCCTAACGCCGGACGTTGCAACTAATGAAAAACTGTTTTTT. This encodes CASSLTPDVATNEKLFF.